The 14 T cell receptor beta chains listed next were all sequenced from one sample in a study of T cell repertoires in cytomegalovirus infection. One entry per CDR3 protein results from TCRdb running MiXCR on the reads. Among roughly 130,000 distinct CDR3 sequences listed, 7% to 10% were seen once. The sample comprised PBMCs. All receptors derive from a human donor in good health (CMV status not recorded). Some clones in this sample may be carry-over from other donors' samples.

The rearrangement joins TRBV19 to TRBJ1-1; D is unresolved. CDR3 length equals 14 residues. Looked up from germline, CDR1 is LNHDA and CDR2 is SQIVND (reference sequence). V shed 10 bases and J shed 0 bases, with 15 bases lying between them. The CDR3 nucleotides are TGTGCCACCATGGGGATAGGGATGAACACTGAAGCTTTCTTT. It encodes CATMGIGMNTEAFF.

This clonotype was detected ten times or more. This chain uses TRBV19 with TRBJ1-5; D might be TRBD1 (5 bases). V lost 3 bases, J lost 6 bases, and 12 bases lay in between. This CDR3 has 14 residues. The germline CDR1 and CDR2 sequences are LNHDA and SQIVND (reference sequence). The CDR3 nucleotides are TGTGCCAGTAGTATGGCAGGGTATGCTCAGCCCCAGCATTTT. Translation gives CASSMAGYAQPQHF.

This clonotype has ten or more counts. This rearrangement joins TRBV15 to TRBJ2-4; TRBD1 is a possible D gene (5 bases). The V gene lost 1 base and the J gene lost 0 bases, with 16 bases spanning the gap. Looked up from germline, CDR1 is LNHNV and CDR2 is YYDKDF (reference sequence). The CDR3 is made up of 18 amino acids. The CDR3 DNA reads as TGTGCCACCAGCAGAGGACTTACAGGTTTCGTAGCCAAAAACATTCAGTACTTC. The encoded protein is CATSRGLTGFVAKNIQYF.

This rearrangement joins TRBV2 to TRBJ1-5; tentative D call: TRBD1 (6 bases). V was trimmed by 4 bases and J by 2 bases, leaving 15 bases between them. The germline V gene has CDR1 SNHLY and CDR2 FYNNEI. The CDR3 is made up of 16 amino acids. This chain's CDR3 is CASSAEGVSGNQPQHF. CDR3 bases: TGTGCCAGCAGTGCGGAGGGGGTTTCGGGCAATCAGCCCCAGCATTTT. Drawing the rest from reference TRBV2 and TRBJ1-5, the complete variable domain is EPEVTQTPSHQVTQMGQEVILRCVPISNHLYFYWYRQILGQKVEFLVSFYNNEISEKSEIFDDQFSVERPDGSNFTLKIRSTKLEDSAMYFCASSAEGVSGNQPQHFGDGTRLSIL.

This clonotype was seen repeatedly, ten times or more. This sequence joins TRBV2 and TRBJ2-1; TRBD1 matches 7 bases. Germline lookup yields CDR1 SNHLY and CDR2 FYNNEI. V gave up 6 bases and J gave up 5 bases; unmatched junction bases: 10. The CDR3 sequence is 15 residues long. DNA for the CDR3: TGTGCCAGCAGCCCCTCTAGGGGGCTGAACAATGAGCAGTTCTTC. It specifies CASSPSRGLNNEQFF.

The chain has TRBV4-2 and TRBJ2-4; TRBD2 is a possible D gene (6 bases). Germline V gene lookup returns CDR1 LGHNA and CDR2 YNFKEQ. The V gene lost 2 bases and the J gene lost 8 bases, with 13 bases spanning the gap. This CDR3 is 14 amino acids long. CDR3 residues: CASSQPETGDIQYF. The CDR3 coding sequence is TGTGCCAGCAGCCAACCAGAGACGGGGGACATTCAGTACTTC.

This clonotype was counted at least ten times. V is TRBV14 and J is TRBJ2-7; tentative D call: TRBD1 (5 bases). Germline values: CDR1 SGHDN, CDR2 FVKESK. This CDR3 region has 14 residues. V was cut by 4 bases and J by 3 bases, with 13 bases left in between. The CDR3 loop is CASSLGHTGYEQYF. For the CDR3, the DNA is TGTGCCAGCAGCCTAGGACACACGGGCTACGAGCAGTACTTC. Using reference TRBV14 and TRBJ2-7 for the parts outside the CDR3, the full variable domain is EAGVTQFPSHSVIEKGQTVTLRCDPISGHDNLYWYRRVMGKEIKFLLHFVKESKQDESGMPNNRFLAERTGGTYSTLKVQPAELEDSGVYFCASSLGHTGYEQYFGPGTRLTVT.

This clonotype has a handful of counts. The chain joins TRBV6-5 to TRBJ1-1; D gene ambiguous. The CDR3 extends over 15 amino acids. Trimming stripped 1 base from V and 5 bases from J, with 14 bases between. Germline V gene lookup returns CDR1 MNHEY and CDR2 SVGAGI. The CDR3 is CASSYWHGEETEAFF. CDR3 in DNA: TGTGCCAGCAGTTACTGGCACGGGGAAGAAACTGAAGCTTTCTTT.

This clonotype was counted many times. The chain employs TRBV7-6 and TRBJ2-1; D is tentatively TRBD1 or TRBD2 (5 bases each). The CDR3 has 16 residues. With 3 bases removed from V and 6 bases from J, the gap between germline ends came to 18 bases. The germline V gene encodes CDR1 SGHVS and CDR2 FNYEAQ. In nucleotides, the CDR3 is TGTGCCAGCAGCTTTACCCCGGGACGGCCTGCCAATGAGCAGTTCTTC. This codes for CASSFTPGRPANEQFF.

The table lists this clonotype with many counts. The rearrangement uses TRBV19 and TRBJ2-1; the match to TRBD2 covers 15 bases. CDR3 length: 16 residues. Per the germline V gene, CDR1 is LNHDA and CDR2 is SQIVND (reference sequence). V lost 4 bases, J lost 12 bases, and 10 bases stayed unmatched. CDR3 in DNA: TGTGCCAGTAGTAAGTTAGGGACTAGCGGGGGGCCAGGGCAGTTCTTC. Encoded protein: CASSKLGTSGGPGQFF.

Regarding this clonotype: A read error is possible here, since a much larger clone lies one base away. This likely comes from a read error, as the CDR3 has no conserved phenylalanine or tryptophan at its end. CDR3 coding DNA: TGTGCCAGCAGTCCACAGACTAGCGGGACCACAGATACGCAGTATTCT. Amino acid sequence: CASSPQTSGTTDTQYS. The gene calls are TRBV28 and TRBJ2-3, with 11 bases aligning to TRBD2. Germline CDR1 is MDHEN and CDR2 is SYDVKM. With 5 bases clipped from V and 2 bases from J, the junction kept 6 bases outside the gene matches. This CDR3 has 16 amino acids.

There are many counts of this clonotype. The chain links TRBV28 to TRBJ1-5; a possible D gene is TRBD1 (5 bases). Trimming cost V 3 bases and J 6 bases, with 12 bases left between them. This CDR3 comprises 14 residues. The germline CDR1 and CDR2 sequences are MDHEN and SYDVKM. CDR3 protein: CASSFGQGSQPQHF. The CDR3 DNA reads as TGTGCCAGCAGTTTTGGGCAGGGTAGTCAGCCCCAGCATTTT.

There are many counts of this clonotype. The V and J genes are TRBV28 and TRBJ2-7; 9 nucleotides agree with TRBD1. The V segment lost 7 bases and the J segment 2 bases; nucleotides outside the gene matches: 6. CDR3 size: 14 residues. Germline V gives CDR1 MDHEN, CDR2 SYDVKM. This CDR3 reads CASIYGQGPYEQYF. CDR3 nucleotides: TGTGCCAGCATATATGGACAGGGGCCCTACGAGCAGTACTTC. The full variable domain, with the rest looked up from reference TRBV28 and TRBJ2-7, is DVKVTQSSRYLVKRTGEKVFLECVQDMDHENMFWYRQDPGLGLRLIYFSYDVKMKEKGDIPEGYSVSREKKERFSLILESASTNQTSMYLCASIYGQGPYEQYFGPGTRLTVT.

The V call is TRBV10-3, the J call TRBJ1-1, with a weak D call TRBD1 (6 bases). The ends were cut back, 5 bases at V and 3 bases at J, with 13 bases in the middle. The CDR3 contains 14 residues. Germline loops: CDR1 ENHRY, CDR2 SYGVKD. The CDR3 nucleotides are TGTGCCATCAGTTCACAGGGAGGGGACACTGAAGCTTTCTTT. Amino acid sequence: CAISSQGGDTEAFF.